This T cell receptor (beta chain) was captured by sequencing in a study of radiation and T cells in renal cell carcinoma. Study outcomes and limitations: In blood, top tumor clones expanded by 2 weeks, shrinking by 4. Pretreatment tumor biopsies were lacking, so baseline clonotypes are unknown.

CDR3 length: 15 residues. The junction had 6 bases not matched to a gene; V was cut back by 6 bases and J by 2 bases. The germline CDR1 and CDR2 sequences are ENHRY and SYGVKD. Sequenced by immunoSEQ multiplex PCR; TCRdb stores in-frame clones only, minus some. The profile shows just over 150,000 clones, roughly 87% of them singletons. On this clone itself: The antigen is undetermined.

The time point is: blood 2 weeks post-SBRT. Specified treatment: 15 Gy SBRT to primary tumor, nephrectomy 4 weeks later. The sequence derives from a woman between 45 and 65 years old with renal cell carcinoma. The chain uses TRBV10-3 and TRBJ2-2; 7 bases align to TRBD1. Sequenced here: blood, sampled from a patient whose treatment included radiotherapy and nephrectomy. The CDR3 loop is CAISLNRGNTGELFF. The CDR3 DNA follows: TGTGCCATCAGCCTCAACAGGGGAAACACCGGGGAGCTGTTTTTT.